The 19 T cell receptor beta chains below were found in one sample sequenced in a study of blood T cell repertoires in COVID-19. Assay used: immunoSEQ multiplex PCR; TCRdb lists only in-frame clones, some missing. The table shows hundreds of thousands of clones, with more than 85% occurring only once. The sequencing sample was made of PBMCs or T cells enriched from blood (not recorded which). These TCRs come from a man between 35 and 55 years old who had recovered from COVID-19.

V and J are TRBV28 and TRBJ2-7, with 7 bases fitting TRBD1. The V gene end was trimmed by 5 bases and the J gene end by 3 bases; junction bases not matched to a gene: 7. Germline-derived CDR1 and CDR2 are MDHEN and SYDVKM. This CDR3 is 14 amino acids long. CDR3 nucleotides: TGTGCCAGCAGTAACAGGGGTCCCGTCTACGAGCAGTACTTC. Amino acid sequence: CASSNRGPVYEQYF. Supplemented by reference TRBV28 and TRBJ2-7, the full variable domain reads DVKVTQSSRYLVKRTGEKVFLECVQDMDHENMFWYRQDPGLGLRLIYFSYDVKMKEKGDIPEGYSVSREKKERFSLILESASTNQTSMYLCASSNRGPVYEQYFGPGTRLTVT.

This clone has a single count. The chain couples TRBV20-1 to TRBJ2-7, with 7 bases identical to TRBD2. Germline values: CDR1 DFQATT, CDR2 SNEGSKA (reference sequence). The CDR3 has 14 amino acids. With 3 bases clipped from V and 3 bases from J, the junction kept 8 bases outside the gene matches. CDR3 sequence: CSASRASGVYEQYF. CDR3 DNA: TGCAGTGCTAGTAGAGCTAGCGGAGTCTACGAGCAGTACTTC.

The chain couples TRBV3-1 (or the pseudogene TRBV3-2) to TRBJ2-2; D is uncertain. The CDR3 contains 12 residues. CDR1 is LGHDT and CDR2 is YNNKEL in the germline V gene (reference sequence). V lost 4 bases and J lost 4, with 4 bases in between. CDR3 residues: CASSPLTGELFF. The CDR3 DNA sequence: TGTGCCAGCAGCCCCCTCACCGGGGAGCTGTTTTTT.

This clone was observed a single time. V and J are TRBV29-1 and TRBJ2-7; 9 nucleotides align to TRBD1. This CDR3 contains 14 residues. V lost 6 bases, J lost 3 bases, and 9 bases stayed unmatched. Germline-derived CDR1 and CDR2 are SQVTM and ANQGSEA. The DNA of the CDR3 is TGCAGCGTCGGGACAGGGTTTCTCGACTACGAGCAGTACTTC. It encodes CSVGTGFLDYEQYF.

The chain carries TRBV3-1 (or the pseudogene TRBV3-2) and TRBJ2-5; D is undetermined. The germline gives CDR1 LGHDT, CDR2 YNNKEL (reference sequence). The CDR3 is 14 amino acids. V dropped 0 bases and J dropped 2 bases, with 7 bases sitting between them. The CDR3 region has the DNA TGTGCCAGCAGCCAAGACTTGTTACAAGAGACCCAGTACTTC. It codes for CASSQDLLQETQYF.

The chain employs TRBV29-1 and TRBJ1-4; D might be TRBD1 (5 bases). The CDR3 has 11 residues. From germline, CDR1 is SQVTM and CDR2 ANQGSEA. V lost 6 bases to trimming and J lost 8 bases, with 10 bases between them. The CDR3 DNA follows: TGCAGCGTACGGGAGGGGGAAAAACTGTTTTTT. It encodes CSVREGEKLFF.

The rearrangement joins TRBV18 to TRBJ2-5; 9 bases match TRBD1. This CDR3 region has 15 residues. Looked up from germline, CDR1 is KGHSH and CDR2 is LQKENI. The V segment lost 3 bases and the J segment 2 bases; nucleotides outside the gene matches: 4. Here the CDR3 DNA reads TGTGCCAGCTCACCCCTGACAGGGGGGCAAGAGACCCAGTACTTC. Translation gives CASSPLTGGQETQYF.

This clone has ten or more counts. The chain combines TRBV5-5 with TRBJ1-3, with D hard to call. The CDR3 contains 15 residues. CDR1 and CDR2 (germline): SGHKS, YYEKEE (reference sequence). V was clipped by 1 base and J by 0 bases, with 8 bases between them. CDR3 in DNA: TGTGCCAGCAGCTTGATGCCAGGCTCTGGAAACACCATATATTTT. Translation gives CASSLMPGSGNTIYF.

This chain connects TRBV5-5 to TRBJ2-1, with 7 bases aligning to TRBD2. The CDR3 totals 15 residues. The germline V gene encodes CDR1 SGHKS and CDR2 YYEKEE (reference sequence). The V segment lost 4 bases and the J segment 3 bases; nucleotides outside the gene matches: 7. The CDR3 DNA reads TGTGCCAGCAGCCCACTAGCGCCCGACTACAATGAGCAGTTCTTC. Its translation is CASSPLAPDYNEQFF.

This clone turned up a few times. The gene calls are TRBV28 and TRBJ1-4, with D tentatively TRBD1 (6 bases). Germline V gene lookup returns CDR1 MDHEN and CDR2 SYDVKM. This CDR3 has 13 amino acids. The V and J ends lost 5 bases and 10 bases respectively, with 14 bases between them. The CDR3: CASSVTGKGKLFF. The CDR3 DNA reads as TGTGCCAGCAGTGTCACAGGGAAGGGAAAACTGTTTTTT.

The chain is built from TRBV27 and TRBJ2-5; D perhaps matches TRBD1 (5 bases). This CDR3 spans 13 amino acids. Germline lookup yields CDR1 MNHEY and CDR2 SMNVEV (reference sequence). V was clipped by 6 bases and J by 2 bases, with 10 bases between them. The CDR3 is CASRVRGQETQYF. The DNA of the CDR3 is TGTGCCAGCAGAGTAAGGGGTCAAGAGACCCAGTACTTC.

The chain employs TRBV28 and TRBJ2-7; 7 nucleotides agree with TRBD2. This CDR3 has 13 residues. The junction had 5 bases not matched to a gene; V was cut back by 3 bases and J by 6 bases. Germline loops: CDR1 MDHEN, CDR2 SYDVKM. DNA for the CDR3: TGTGCCAGCAGTTTTGGAGGGGAGGGCGAGCAGTACTTC. Translation: CASSFGGEGEQYF. Combining the CDR3 with reference TRBV28 and TRBJ2-7 gives the whole variable domain DVKVTQSSRYLVKRTGEKVFLECVQDMDHENMFWYRQDPGLGLRLIYFSYDVKMKEKGDIPEGYSVSREKKERFSLILESASTNQTSMYLCASSFGGEGEQYFGPGTRLTVT.

V is TRBV7-5 and J is TRBJ2-7; the listed D gene, TRBD1, was not tested against the DNA. TRBV7-5 corresponds to a pseudogene. There are 12 residues in the CDR3. The CDR3 sequence: CARSLGHYEQYF. CDR3 in DNA: TGTGCCAGAAGCTTAGGACACTACGAGCAGTACTTC.

This clone is a singleton in its sample. V and J are TRBV7-8 and TRBJ1-5; D is unclear. The CDR3 length is 12 residues. V lost 5 bases to trimming and J lost 4 bases, with 6 bases between them. Per the germline V gene, CDR1 is SGHVS and CDR2 is FQNEAQ. CDR3 protein: CASSQRNQPQHF. CDR3 DNA sequence: TGTGCCAGCAGCCAGAGAAATCAGCCCCAGCATTTT.

In this sample, this clone turned up once. The genes are TRBV7-9 and TRBJ2-3; D call uncertain. V was cut by 5 bases and J by 1 base, with 16 bases left in between. This CDR3 contains 16 residues. In germline, CDR1 is SEHNR, CDR2 FQNEAQ (reference sequence). CDR3 sequence reads: CASSPPLGRGTDTQYF. The CDR3 DNA is TGTGCCAGCAGCCCCCCTCTAGGCCGGGGCACAGATACGCAGTATTTT. Complete variable domain (other parts from reference TRBV7-9 and TRBJ2-3): DTGVSQNPRHKITKRGQNVTFRCDPISEHNRLYWYRQTLGQGPEFLTYFQNEAQLEKSRLLSDRFSAERPKGSFSTLEIQRTEQGDSAMYLCASSPPLGRGTDTQYFGPGTRLTVL.

This sequence joins TRBV2 and TRBJ2-7; TRBD1 aligns across 8 bases. CDR1 is SNHLY and CDR2 is FYNNEI in the germline V gene. Trimming removed 8 bases from V and 6 bases from J; junction bases left unmatched: 12. The CDR3 has 14 residues. The CDR3 reads CASSRDGTGGEQYF. In DNA, the CDR3 is TGTGCCAGCTCCAGGGACGGGACAGGCGGCGAGCAGTACTTC.

J is TRBJ2-7 and V is TRBV14; D gene unclear. V lost 2 bases to trimming and J lost 6 bases, with 8 bases between them. Germline CDR1 reads SGHDN; CDR2 reads FVKESK. The CDR3 is made up of 12 amino acids. Written as DNA, the CDR3 is TGTGCCAGCAGCCAATTGGCGGTCGAGCAGTACTTC. Its translation is CASSQLAVEQYF. Together with reference TRBV14 and TRBJ2-7, the CDR3 gives the full variable domain: EAGVTQFPSHSVIEKGQTVTLRCDPISGHDNLYWYRRVMGKEIKFLLHFVKESKQDESGMPNNRFLAERTGGTYSTLKVQPAELEDSGVYFCASSQLAVEQYFGPGTRLTVT.

CDR3 DNA sequence: TGCGCCAGCAGCCAAGATCGGGCGGGGAACCGACTAGCGGGAGAGAACGGGGAGCTGTTTTTT. Translated: CASSQDRAGNRLAGENGELFF. This rearrangement joins TRBV4-3 to TRBJ2-2, with TRBD2 matching 12 bases. This CDR3 contains 21 residues. V trimming: 0 bases; J trimming: 7 bases; junction bases outside the gene matches: 18. Per the germline V gene, CDR1 is LGHNA and CDR2 is YSLEER.

Remarks on this clone: Other DNA sequences in the sample encode the same CDR3. The chain employs TRBV18 and TRBJ2-7, with 7 nucleotides matching TRBD1. V lost 3 bases and J lost 4; bases outside the gene matches: 6. Germline V lookup: CDR1 KGHSH, CDR2 LQKENI. This CDR3 comprises 14 residues. The CDR3 DNA is TGTGCCAGCTCACCGAGGACAGGAGATTACGAGCAGTACTTC. Protein sequence: CASSPRTGDYEQYF. Based on the CDR3 plus reference TRBV18 and TRBJ2-7, the full variable domain is NAGVMQNPRHLVRRRGQEARLRCSPMKGHSHVYWYRQLPEEGLKFMVYLQKENIIDESGMPKERFSAEFPKEGPSILRIQQVVRGDSAAYFCASSPRTGDYEQYFGPGTRLTVT.